The entry below describes one TCR beta chain. The source of the sample is a study of blood T cell repertoires in COVID-19. Study-wide context: The United States, Italy and Spain supplied acute and convalescent COVID-19 samples.

The V and J ends lost 1 base and 0 bases, in that order; junction bases with no gene match: 6. Germline CDR1 KGHDR, CDR2 SFDVKD. CDR3 size: 17 residues. Original processing methods: Using reference gene primer amplification, nucleated cell counts were estimated. Assay used: immunoSEQ multiplex PCR; TCRdb lists only in-frame clones, some missing. V, J and clone size are those of that table, while D and trimming were read from the DNA. The sample has about 210,000 clones, about 85% seen once. The receptor's source is a man in his forties with acute or convalescent COVID-19. The J gene is TRBJ2-3, the V gene TRBV24-1; 7 nucleotides match TRBD2. The sample consisted of peripheral blood. The CDR3 region has the DNA TGTGCCACCAGTGATTTTGGGGCTAGCGGTAGCACAGATACGCAGTATTTT. Translation gives CATSDFGASGSTDTQYF.